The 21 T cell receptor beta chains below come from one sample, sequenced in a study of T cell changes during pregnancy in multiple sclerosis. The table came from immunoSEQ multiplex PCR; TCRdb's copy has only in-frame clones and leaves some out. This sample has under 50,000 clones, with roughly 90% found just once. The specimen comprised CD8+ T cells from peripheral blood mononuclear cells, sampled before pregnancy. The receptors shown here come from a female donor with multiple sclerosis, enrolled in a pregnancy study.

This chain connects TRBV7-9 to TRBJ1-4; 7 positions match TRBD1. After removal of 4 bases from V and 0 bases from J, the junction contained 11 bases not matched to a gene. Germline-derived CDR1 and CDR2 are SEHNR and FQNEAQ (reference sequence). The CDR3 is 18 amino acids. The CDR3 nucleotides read TGTGCCAGCAGCTCTAGGGGGCCCGAGTATGCAACTAATGAAAAACTGTTTTTT. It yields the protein CASSSRGPEYATNEKLFF.

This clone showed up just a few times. The CDR3 sequence: CASSTSRQSPEAFF. CDR3 DNA: TGTGCCAGCAGCACTTCCCGACAGTCGCCTGAAGCTTTCTTT. The chain combines TRBV7-8 with TRBJ1-1; TRBD1 is a possible D gene (5 bases). V lost 5 bases and J 6 bases, leaving 16 bases between the germline ends. Germline lookup yields CDR1 SGHVS and CDR2 FQNEAQ. The CDR3 is 14 amino acids.

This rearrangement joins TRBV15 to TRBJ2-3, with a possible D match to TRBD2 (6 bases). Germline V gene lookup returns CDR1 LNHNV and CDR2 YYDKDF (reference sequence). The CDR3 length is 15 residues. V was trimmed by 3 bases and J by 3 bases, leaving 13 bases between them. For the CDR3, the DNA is TGTGCCACCAGCAGTGGGACTGCCTGGACAGATACGCAGTATTTT. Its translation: CATSSGTAWTDTQYF.

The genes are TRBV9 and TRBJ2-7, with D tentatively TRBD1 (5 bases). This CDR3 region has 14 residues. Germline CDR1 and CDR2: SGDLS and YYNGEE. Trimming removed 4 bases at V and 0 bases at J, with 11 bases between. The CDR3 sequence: CASSPPDSSYEQYF. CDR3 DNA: TGTGCCAGCAGCCCCCCAGACAGCTCCTACGAGCAGTACTTC.

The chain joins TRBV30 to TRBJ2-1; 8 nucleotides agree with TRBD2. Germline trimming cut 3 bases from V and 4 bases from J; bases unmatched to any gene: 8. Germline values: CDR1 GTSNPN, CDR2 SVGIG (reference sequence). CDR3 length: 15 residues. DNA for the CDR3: TGTGCCTGGAGGACACGGCGGGAGGTTTACAATGAGCAGTTCTTC. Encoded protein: CAWRTRREVYNEQFF.

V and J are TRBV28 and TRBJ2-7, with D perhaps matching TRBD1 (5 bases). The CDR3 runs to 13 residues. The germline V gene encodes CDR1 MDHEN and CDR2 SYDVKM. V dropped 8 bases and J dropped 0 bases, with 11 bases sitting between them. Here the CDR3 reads CASARQHSYEQYF. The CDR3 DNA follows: TGTGCCAGCGCGAGACAGCACTCCTACGAGCAGTACTTC. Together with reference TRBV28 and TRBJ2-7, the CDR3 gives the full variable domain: DVKVTQSSRYLVKRTGEKVFLECVQDMDHENMFWYRQDPGLGLRLIYFSYDVKMKEKGDIPEGYSVSREKKERFSLILESASTNQTSMYLCASARQHSYEQYFGPGTRLTVT.

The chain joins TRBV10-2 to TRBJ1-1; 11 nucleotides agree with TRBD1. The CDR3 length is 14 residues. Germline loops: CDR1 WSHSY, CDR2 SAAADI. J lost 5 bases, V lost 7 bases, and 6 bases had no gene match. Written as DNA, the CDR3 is TGCGCCAGCAAAGGGACAGGGGGACCTACTGAAGCTTTCTTT. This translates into CASKGTGGPTEAFF.

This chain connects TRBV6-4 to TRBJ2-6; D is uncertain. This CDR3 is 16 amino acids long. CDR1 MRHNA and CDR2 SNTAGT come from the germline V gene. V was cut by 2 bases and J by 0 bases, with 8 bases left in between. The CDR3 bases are TGTGCCAGCAGTGACGGCAGTTCCTCTGGGGCCAACGTCCTGACTTTC. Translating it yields CASSDGSSSGANVLTF.

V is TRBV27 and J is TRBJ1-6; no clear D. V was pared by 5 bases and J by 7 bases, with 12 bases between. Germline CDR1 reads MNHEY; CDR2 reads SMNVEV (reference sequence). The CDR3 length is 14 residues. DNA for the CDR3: TGTGCCAGCAGTCCGACCCTAGAAAATTCACCCCTCCACTTT. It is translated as CASSPTLENSPLHF.

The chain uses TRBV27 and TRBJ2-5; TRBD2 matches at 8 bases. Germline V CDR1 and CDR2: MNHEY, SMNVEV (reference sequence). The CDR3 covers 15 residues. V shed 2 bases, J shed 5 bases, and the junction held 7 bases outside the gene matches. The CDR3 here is CASSLLRGGTETQYF. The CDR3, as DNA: TGTGCCAGCAGTTTACTGCGCGGGGGGACGGAGACCCAGTACTTC.

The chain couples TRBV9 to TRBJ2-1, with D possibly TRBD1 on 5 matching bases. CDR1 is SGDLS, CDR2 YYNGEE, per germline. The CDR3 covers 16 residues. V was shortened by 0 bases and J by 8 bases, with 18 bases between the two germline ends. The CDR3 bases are TGTGCCAGCAGCGTAGAGGATGGGGCTGGTAGGGATGAGCAGTTCTTC. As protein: CASSVEDGAGRDEQFF. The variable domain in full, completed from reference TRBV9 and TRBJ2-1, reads DSGVTQTPKHLITATGQRVTLRCSPRSGDLSVYWYQQSLDQGLQFLIQYYNGEERAKGNILERFSAQQFPDLHSELNLSSLELGDSALYFCASSVEDGAGRDEQFFGPGTRLTVL.

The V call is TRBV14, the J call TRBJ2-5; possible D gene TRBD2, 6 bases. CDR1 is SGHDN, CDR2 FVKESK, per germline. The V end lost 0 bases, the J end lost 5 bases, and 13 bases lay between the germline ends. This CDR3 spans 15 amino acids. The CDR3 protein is CASSQDLEGWETQYF. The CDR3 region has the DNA TGTGCCAGCAGCCAAGATTTGGAGGGATGGGAGACCCAGTACTTC.

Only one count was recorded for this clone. CDR3 sequence (DNA): TGTGCCACGGGGCTCGGACAGGGCAAAGAGACCCAGTACTTC. Encoded protein: CATGLGQGKETQYF. The rearrangement joins TRBV5-6 to TRBJ2-5, with TRBD1 matching 8 bases. Germline V lookup: CDR1 SGHDT, CDR2 YYEEEE. This CDR3 spans 14 amino acids. The V and J ends lost 9 bases and 3 bases, in that order; junction bases with no gene match: 10.

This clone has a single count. DNA of the CDR3: TGCGCCAGCAGCCCGGAGGACAGCTACGAGCAGTACTTC. The encoded protein is CASSPEDSYEQYF. The rearrangement uses TRBV5-1 and TRBJ2-7; maybe TRBD1 (6 bases). The CDR3 runs 13 residues. V shed 4 bases and J shed 3 bases, with 11 bases lying between them. Germline CDR1 SGHRS, CDR2 YFSETQ. Filled out from reference TRBV5-1 and TRBJ2-7, the complete variable domain reads KAGVTQTPRYLIKTRGQQVTLSCSPISGHRSVSWYQQTPGQGLQFLFEYFSETQRNKGNFPGRFSGRQFSNSRSEMNVSTLELGDSALYLCASSPEDSYEQYFGPGTRLTVT.

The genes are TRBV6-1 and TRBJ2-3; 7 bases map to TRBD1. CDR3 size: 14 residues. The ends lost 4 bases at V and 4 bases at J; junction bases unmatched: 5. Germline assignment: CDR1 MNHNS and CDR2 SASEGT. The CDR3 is CASSGNRGPDTQYF. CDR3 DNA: TGTGCCAGCAGTGGAAACAGGGGTCCAGATACGCAGTATTTT.

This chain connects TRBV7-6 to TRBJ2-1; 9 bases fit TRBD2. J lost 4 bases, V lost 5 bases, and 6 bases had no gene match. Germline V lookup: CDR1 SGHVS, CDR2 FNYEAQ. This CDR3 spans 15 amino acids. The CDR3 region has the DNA TGTGCCAGCAGCCTGACGGGACTAGCTTACAATGAGCAGTTCTTC. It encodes CASSLTGLAYNEQFF.

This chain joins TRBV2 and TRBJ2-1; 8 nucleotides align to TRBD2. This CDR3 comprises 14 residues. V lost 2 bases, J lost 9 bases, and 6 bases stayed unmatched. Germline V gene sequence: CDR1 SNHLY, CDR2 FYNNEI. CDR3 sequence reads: CASSEKVAGTEQFF. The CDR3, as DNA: TGTGCCAGCAGTGAAAAGGTAGCGGGAACTGAGCAGTTCTTC. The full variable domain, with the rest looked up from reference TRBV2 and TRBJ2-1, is EPEVTQTPSHQVTQMGQEVILRCVPISNHLYFYWYRQILGQKVEFLVSFYNNEISEKSEIFDDQFSVERPDGSNFTLKIRSTKLEDSAMYFCASSEKVAGTEQFFGPGTRLTVL.

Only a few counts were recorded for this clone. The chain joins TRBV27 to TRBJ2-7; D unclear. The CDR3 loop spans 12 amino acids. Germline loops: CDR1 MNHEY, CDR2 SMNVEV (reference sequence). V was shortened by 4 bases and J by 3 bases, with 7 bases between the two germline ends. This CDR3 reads CASSSSGYEQYF. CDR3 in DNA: TGTGCCAGCAGTTCCTCCGGCTACGAGCAGTACTTC.

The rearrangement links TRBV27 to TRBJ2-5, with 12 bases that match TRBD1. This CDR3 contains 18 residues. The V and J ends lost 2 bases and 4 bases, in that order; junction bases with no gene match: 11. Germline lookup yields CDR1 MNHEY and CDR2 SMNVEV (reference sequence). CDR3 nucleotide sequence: TGTGCCAGCAGTTTACGGACCGGGACAGGGGGCTGGAGAGAGACCCAGTACTTC. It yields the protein CASSLRTGTGGWRETQYF.

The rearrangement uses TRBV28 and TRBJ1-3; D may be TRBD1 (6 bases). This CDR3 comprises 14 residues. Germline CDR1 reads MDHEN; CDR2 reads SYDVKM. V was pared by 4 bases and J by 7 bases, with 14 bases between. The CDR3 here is CASSSIPTGNTIYF. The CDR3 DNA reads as TGTGCCAGCAGTTCGATCCCTACAGGGAACACCATATATTTT. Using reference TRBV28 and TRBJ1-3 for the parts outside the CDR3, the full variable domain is DVKVTQSSRYLVKRTGEKVFLECVQDMDHENMFWYRQDPGLGLRLIYFSYDVKMKEKGDIPEGYSVSREKKERFSLILESASTNQTSMYLCASSSIPTGNTIYFGEGSWLTVV.

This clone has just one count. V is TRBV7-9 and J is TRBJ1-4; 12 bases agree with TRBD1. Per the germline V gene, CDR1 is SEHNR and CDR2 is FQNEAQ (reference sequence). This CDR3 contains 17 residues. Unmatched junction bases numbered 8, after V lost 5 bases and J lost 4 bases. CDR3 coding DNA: TGTGCCAGCAGCCAGGGGGGACAGGGGGCGATTAATGAAAAACTGTTTTTT. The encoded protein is CASSQGGQGAINEKLFF.